This TCR beta chain was captured by sequencing in a study of T cells in Graves' hyperthyroidism and ophthalmopathy. Across the whole study: Peripheral blood was obtained at initial diagnosis, preceding any treatment.

Fresh 10 ml peripheral blood yielded PBMCs. Regarding the study as a whole: A model of 13 V-J pairs discriminated ophthalmopathy from stable hyperthyroidism.

About this clonotype: The antigen remains unidentified.

Amplification yielded TCR beta CDR3 regions, with RNA transcripts as the source. Researchers ran a first-round RT-PCR on the TCR CDR3 using the HTBI primer set. TCRdb used MiXCR to reprocess the multiplex PCR reads, holding one entry per CDR3 protein. In the table there are a few hundred thousand distinct CDR3 sequences, more than 14% of which are singletons. This CDR3 comprises 13 residues. Germline CDR1 and CDR2: SQVTM and ANQGSEA. V was clipped by 6 bases and J by 0 bases, with 9 bases between them. The specimen sequenced was blood. This rearrangement joins TRBV29-1 to TRBJ2-4, with D uncertain. This receptor was obtained from a woman aged 35 to 49 with Graves' hyperthyroidism that later progressed to Graves' ophthalmopathy. CDR3 residues: CSVPQKAKNIQYF. The CDR3 DNA is TGCAGCGTACCACAGAAAGCCAAAAACATTCAGTACTTC.